This is a list of T cell receptor beta chains from one sample in a study of OX40 agonist ivuxolimab in advanced cancers. Repertoires were generated with immunoSEQ multiplex PCR, while TCRdb's copy carries only in-frame clones and drops some. Among tens of thousands of clones listed, approximately 80% were seen once. The specimen comprised CD4+ or CD8+ T cells sorted from blood, sampled in a trial of the OX40 agonist ivuxolimab. The source of these receptors is an adult with an advanced solid tumor such as melanoma, head and neck, liver or kidney cancer. Both conserved end residues are part of each CDR3. The order of the fields is CDR3 protein, CDR3 DNA, J gene, D gene, clone size, V gene. The D gene is left open where the match is weak. Clone size appears in some rows only: once, few, many, or a class for an expanded clone.

CASSPAGTRAYEQYF | TGCGCCAGCAGCCCCGCCGGGACTAGAGCCTACGAGCAGTACTTC | TRBJ2-7 | TRBD2 | - | TRBV5-1
CASSLGHDSDTQYF | TGCGCCAGCAGCCTGGGACATGACAGCGATACGCAGTATTTT | TRBJ2-3 | - | - | TRBV5-1
CASSTPGVLEAFF | TGTGCCAGCTCAACTCCAGGGGTACTTGAAGCTTTCTTT | TRBJ1-1 | - | - | TRBV18
CASSPQGGGTDTQYF | TGTGCCAGCAGTCCCCAGGGTGGGGGCACAGATACGCAGTATTTT | TRBJ2-3 | - | - | TRBV27
CASRIYPDSSYEQYF | TGTGCCAGCAGAATTTACCCGGACAGCTCCTACGAGCAGTACTTC | TRBJ2-7 | - | - | TRBV6-1
CASSGRTLNEQFF | TGTGCCAGCAGCGGACGGACCCTCAATGAGCAGTTCTTC | TRBJ2-1 | - | - | TRBV6-5
CASSRGTNEKLFF | TGCGCCAGCAGCAGGGGGACTAATGAAAAACTGTTTTTT | TRBJ1-4 | - | - | TRBV5-1
CASSLPQGTYGYTF | TGTGCCAGCAGCTTACCTCAGGGGACCTATGGCTACACCTTC | TRBJ1-2 | - | - | TRBV7-9
CASSTPGWGVDSYNEQFF | TGTGCCAGTAGTACTCCCGGTTGGGGGGTGGACTCCTACAATGAGCAGTTCTTC | TRBJ2-1 | - | - | TRBV19
CASSTYGGGSSNYGYTF | TGTGCCAGCAGCACCTACGGGGGTGGATCTTCAAACTATGGCTACACCTTC | TRBJ1-2 | - | - | TRBV7-2
CASDANGEGYGYTF | TGCGCCAGCGACGCGAATGGGGAGGGCTATGGCTACACCTTC | TRBJ1-2 | - | few | TRBV5-1